A selection of T cell receptor beta chains follows, all from one sample in a study of blood T cells in healthy people across ages. TCRdb reanalysed the 5' RACE reads using MiXCR and keeps one entry per CDR3 protein. The sample includes roughly 1,300,000 distinct CDR3 sequences, roughly 60% seen only once; the top ten take over 6.5%. The sample comprised blood. The source of these receptors is a man younger than 30 in good health. Both conserved end residues are part of each CDR3. D genes are given only for firm matches. The size field is filled for only some rows; it gives once, few, many or a size class.

V	D	length	J	size	CDR3	DNA
TRBV10-3	TRBD1	16	TRBJ2-3	NA	CAISAVGQGFEDTQYF	TGTGCCATCAGCGCTGTCGGACAGGGCTTTGAAGATACGCAGTATTTT
TRBV4-1	NA	12	TRBJ2-7	NA	CASGQDRGDQYF	TGCGCCAGCGGCCAAGATCGAGGGGACCAGTACTTC
TRBV20-1	TRBD2	15	TRBJ2-7	NA	CSATPTSGGALEQYF	TGCAGTGCTACACCGACTAGCGGGGGGGCCCTTGAGCAGTACTTC
TRBV6-1	NA	13	TRBJ2-1	few	CASSEAAAREQFF	TGTGCCAGCAGTGAAGCGGCAGCTCGGGAGCAGTTCTTC
TRBV4-2	TRBD1	15	TRBJ1-2	NA	CASSGQGRSNYGYTF	TGTGCCAGCAGCGGACAGGGGAGGTCTAACTATGGCTACACCTTC
TRBV25-1	NA	11	TRBJ1-1	NA	CASSDSPVAFF	TGTGCCAGCAGTGATTCCCCCGTAGCTTTCTTT
TRBV11-2	NA	15	TRBJ2-7	NA	CASRLSGSPSYEQYF	TGTGCCAGCAGATTAAGCGGATCCCCCTCCTACGAGCAGTACTTC
TRBV4-3	NA	17	TRBJ2-2	NA	CASSQDPRANGAGELFF	TGCGCCAGCAGCCAAGATCCGAGGGCGAACGGGGCCGGGGAGCTGTTTTTT
TRBV4-1	TRBD2	18	TRBJ2-5	NA	CASSQTRRGTSGSQTQYF	TGCGCCAGCAGCCAAACGCGAAGAGGGACTAGCGGGAGTCAGACCCAGTACTTC
TRBV12-3/TRBV12-4	NA	15	TRBJ1-6	few	CASSLRAGVSSPLHF	TGTGCCAGCAGTCTAAGGGCAGGGGTTAGTTCACCCCTCCACTTT
TRBV3-1	NA	15	TRBJ2-5	few	CASSQAHYQTETQYF	TGTGCCAGCAGCCAAGCTCACTACCAGACAGAGACCCAGTACTTC
TRBV6-2/TRBV6-3	NA	14	TRBJ2-7	NA	CATNDAVGPYEQYF	TGTGCCACCAATGATGCGGTCGGGCCCTACGAGCAGTACTTC
TRBV29-1	NA	13	TRBJ1-1	NA	CSVRDITNTEAFF	TGCAGCGTGAGGGATATTACGAACACTGAAGCTTTCTTT
TRBV6-6	NA	12	TRBJ1-1	NA	CASIGPHTEAFF	TGTGCCAGCATCGGGCCTCACACTGAAGCTTTCTTT
TRBV3-1	TRBD2	15	TRBJ2-7	NA	CASSRPSGRGYEQYF	TGTGCCAGCAGCCGCCCTAGCGGGAGGGGTTACGAGCAGTACTTC
TRBV2	NA	19	TRBJ2-3	NA	CASRTPVPRDVDSTDTQYF	TGTGCCAGCAGGACCCCCGTTCCGCGGGACGTGGACTCCACAGATACGCAGTATTTT
TRBV7-8	NA	13	TRBJ2-2	NA	CASSLKNTGELFF	TGTGCCAGCAGCTTAAAGAACACCGGGGAGCTGTTTTTT
TRBV2	NA	15	TRBJ2-1	once	CASSGSVVAADEQFF	TGTGCCAGCAGTGGTAGCGTAGTAGCGGCGGATGAGCAGTTCTTC
TRBV21-1	NA	19	TRBJ2-2	NA	CASSKRGWGRTGVTGELFF	TGTGCCAGCAGCAAAAGAGGGTGGGGGCGGACAGGGGTCACCGGGGAGCTGTTTTTT
TRBV6-1	TRBD1	16	TRBJ2-3	NA	CASSGADRAGTDTQYF	TGTGCCAGCAGTGGAGCGGACAGGGCAGGGACAGATACGCAGTATTTT
TRBV7-9	TRBD1	16	TRBJ1-1	NA	CASSPPSTGLRVGAFF	TGTGCCAGCAGCCCCCCCTCGACAGGGCTCCGGGTGGGGGCTTTCTTT
TRBV20-1	NA	8	TRBJ2-1	few	CSAWEEFF	TGCAGTGCCTGGGAAGAGTTCTTC
TRBV4-1	NA	16	TRBJ2-4	NA	CASSQVLGGAKNIQYF	TGCGCCAGCAGCCAAGTTCTGGGGGGAGCCAAAAACATTCAGTACTTC
TRBV20-1	NA	16	TRBJ2-3	NA	CSALPRGPQFTDTQYF	TGCAGTGCCCTACCTCGGGGGCCCCAGTTCACAGATACGCAGTATTTT
TRBV4-3	NA	15	TRBJ2-1	NA	CASSQTRDPYNEQFF	TGCGCCAGCAGCCAAACCAGGGACCCCTACAATGAGCAGTTCTTC
TRBV7-9	NA	8	TRBJ2-1	NA	CASSQQFF	TGTGCCAGCAGCCAGCAGTTCTTC
TRBV25-1	NA	15	TRBJ2-5	NA	CASSEGGGFQETQYF	TGTGCCAGCAGTGAAGGGGGCGGGTTCCAAGAGACCCAGTACTTC
TRBV20-1	NA	14	TRBJ2-6	NA	CSARQGTGANVLTF	TGCAGTGCTAGACAGGGGACTGGGGCCAACGTCCTGACTTTC
TRBV20-1	TRBD2	14	TRBJ2-1	NA	CSARGTRSYNEQFF	TGCAGTGCTAGGGGGACTAGATCCTACAATGAGCAGTTCTTC
TRBV5-1	NA	15	TRBJ2-3	NA	CASRSLGASTDTQYF	TGCGCCAGTCGTTCGCTCGGCGCTAGCACAGATACGCAGTATTTT
TRBV12-3/TRBV12-4	NA	15	TRBJ1-2	NA	CASSFGLGQDYGYTF	TGTGCCAGCAGTTTTGGCCTGGGTCAGGACTATGGCTACACCTTC
TRBV4-1	NA	17	TRBJ2-7	few	CASSQEGSSRGYNEQYF	TGCGCCAGCAGCCAAGAAGGAAGCTCGAGGGGCTACAATGAGCAGTACTTC
TRBV12-5	TRBD2	16	TRBJ2-5	NA	CASGPKREEKKETQYF	TGTGCTAGTGGTCCAAAGCGGGAGGAGAAAAAAGAGACCCAGTACTTC
TRBV29-1	TRBD2	14	TRBJ2-3	NA	CSVDLRRGGGTQYF	TGCAGCGTTGATCTACGGCGGGGGGGCGGTACGCAGTATTTT
TRBV15	TRBD2	16	TRBJ2-3	NA	CAASFHREGVLDTQYF	TGTGCCGCATCCTTCCATCGGGAGGGGGTGTTAGATACGCAGTATTTT
TRBV28	TRBD1	17	TRBJ2-7	NA	CASSLWEARQGSYEQYF	TGTGCCAGCAGTTTATGGGAAGCGAGACAGGGCAGCTACGAGCAGTACTTC
TRBV7-2	TRBD2	16	TRBJ2-5	NA	CASSFGLRGGLETQYF	TGTGCCAGCAGCTTCGGTCTGCGGGGGGGCCTTGAGACCCAGTACTTC
TRBV15	TRBD1	17	TRBJ2-3	few	CATSRDITGGFMDTQYF	TGTGCCACCAGCAGAGATATCACAGGGGGCTTTATGGATACGCAGTATTTT
TRBV20-1	NA	12	TRBJ1-2	NA	CSARGGAHGYTF	TGCAGTGCTAGAGGGGGGGCGCATGGCTACACCTTC
TRBV5-6	NA	15	TRBJ2-7	NA	CASRTALLGTYEQYF	TGTGCCAGCAGGACAGCCCTGTTGGGAACCTACGAGCAGTACTTC
TRBV29-1	TRBD1	12	TRBJ1-1	NA	CSGNRGTTEAFF	TGTAGCGGAAACAGGGGAACCACTGAAGCTTTCTTT
TRBV15	NA	13	TRBJ1-1	NA	CATSNLPGSEAFF	TGTGCCACCAGCAACCTACCCGGGTCTGAAGCTTTCTTT
TRBV7-2	NA	15	TRBJ1-2	NA	CASSLVPQANYGYTF	TGTGCCAGCAGCTTAGTTCCACAGGCGAACTATGGCTACACCTTC
TRBV6-2/TRBV6-3	NA	14	TRBJ1-1	NA	CASIELTRGTEAFF	TGTGCCAGCATTGAGTTAACCCGAGGGACTGAAGCTTTCTTT
TRBV3-1	NA	13	TRBJ2-7	many	CASSAGTPYEQYF	TGTGCCAGCAGCGCCGGGACCCCCTACGAGCAGTACTTC
TRBV12-3/TRBV12-4	NA	16	TRBJ2-3	NA	CASSKFGRSDTDTQYF	TGTGCCAGCAGTAAGTTTGGGAGATCGGACACAGATACGCAGTATTTT
TRBV29-1	TRBD1	12	TRBJ2-3	NA	CSVRADRDTQYF	TGCAGCGTTAGAGCGGACAGGGATACGCAGTATTTT
TRBV25-1	NA	12	TRBJ2-5	NA	CASSSGTTDRYF	TGTGCCAGCAGTTCTGGCACCACGGACCGGTACTTC
TRBV6-2/TRBV6-3	NA	12	TRBJ2-4	NA	CASSWVENIQYF	TGTGCCAGCTCCTGGGTGGAAAACATTCAGTACTTC
TRBV2	TRBD2	14	TRBJ2-4	NA	CASSSLADKNIQYF	TGTGCCAGCAGTTCACTAGCGGACAAAAACATTCAGTACTTC
TRBV4-3	TRBD2	16	TRBJ2-3	few	CASSGRTSGTTDTQYF	TGCGCCAGCAGCGGCAGGACTAGCGGCACCACAGATACGCAGTATTTT